A selection of T cell receptor beta chains follows, all from one sample in a study of cytomegalovirus exposure and HLA in healthy donors. Produced via immunoSEQ multiplex PCR; TCRdb's table is partial and in-frame only. The table shows 35,000 to 40,000 clones, with 45% to 55% occurring only once. The specimen was PBMCs. The origin of the receptors is a woman in her thirties or forties in good health and CMV-seropositive. Each CDR3 is given with its conserved first and last residue. D genes are given only for firm matches.

d_gene: .
v_gene: TRBV5-4
CDR3aa: CASSLGGSTEAFF

d_gene: TRBD2
v_gene: TRBV7-9
CDR3aa: CASSLLGTSGAEQFF

d_gene: .
v_gene: TRBV6-1
CDR3aa: CASSTTGSSGNTIYF

d_gene: TRBD2
v_gene: TRBV7-8
CDR3aa: CASSPDAGGGVNEQYF

d_gene: .
v_gene: TRBV5-4
CDR3aa: CASSLAGAWEQYF

d_gene: .
v_gene: TRBV7-8
CDR3aa: CASSLSISGSNQPQHF

d_gene: TRBD1
v_gene: TRBV28
CDR3aa: CASSLLDRGNSPLHF

d_gene: .
v_gene: TRBV6-5
CDR3aa: CASSYQAGELFF

d_gene: TRBD1
v_gene: TRBV7-2
CDR3aa: CASSILQGGGEQYF

d_gene: .
v_gene: TRBV19
CDR3aa: CASSIPLRRDTEAFF

d_gene: .
v_gene: TRBV9
CDR3aa: CASRSDGGEQFF

d_gene: .
v_gene: TRBV25-1
CDR3aa: CASSESRLGSDTQYF

d_gene: .
v_gene: TRBV5-4
CDR3aa: CASSAEDSSYEQYF